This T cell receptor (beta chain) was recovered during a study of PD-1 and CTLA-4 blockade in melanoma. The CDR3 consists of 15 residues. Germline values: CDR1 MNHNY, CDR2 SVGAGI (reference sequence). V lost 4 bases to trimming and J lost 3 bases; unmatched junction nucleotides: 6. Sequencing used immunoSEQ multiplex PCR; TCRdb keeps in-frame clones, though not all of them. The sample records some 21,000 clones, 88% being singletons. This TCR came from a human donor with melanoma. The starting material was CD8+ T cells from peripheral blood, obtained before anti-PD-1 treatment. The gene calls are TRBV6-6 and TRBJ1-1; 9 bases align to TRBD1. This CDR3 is CASSWDREVYTEAFF. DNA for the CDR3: TGTGCCAGCAGTTGGGACAGGGAGGTATACACTGAAGCTTTCTTT.